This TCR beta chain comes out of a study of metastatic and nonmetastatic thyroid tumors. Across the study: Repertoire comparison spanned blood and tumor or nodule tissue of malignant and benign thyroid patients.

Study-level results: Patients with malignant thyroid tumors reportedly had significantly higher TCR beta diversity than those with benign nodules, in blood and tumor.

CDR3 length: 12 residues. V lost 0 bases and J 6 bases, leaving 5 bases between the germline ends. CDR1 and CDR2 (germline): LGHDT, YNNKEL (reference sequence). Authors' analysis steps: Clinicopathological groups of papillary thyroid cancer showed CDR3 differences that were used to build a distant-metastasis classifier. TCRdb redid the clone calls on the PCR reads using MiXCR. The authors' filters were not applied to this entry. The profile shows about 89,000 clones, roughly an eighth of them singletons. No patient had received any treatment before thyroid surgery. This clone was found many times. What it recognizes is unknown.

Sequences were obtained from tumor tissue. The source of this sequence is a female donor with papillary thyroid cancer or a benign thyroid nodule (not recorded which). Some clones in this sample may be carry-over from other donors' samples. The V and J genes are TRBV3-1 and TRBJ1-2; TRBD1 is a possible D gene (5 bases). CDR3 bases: TGTGCCAGCAGCCAAGAAGGGGATGGCTACACCTTC. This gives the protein CASSQEGDGYTF.